These 21 T cell receptor beta chains came from one sample sequenced in a study of blood T cell repertoires in COVID-19. Method: immunoSEQ multiplex PCR; TCRdb's copy keeps in-frame clones and lacks some. The sample has around 73,000 clones, roughly 80% seen once. Sequencing was carried out using peripheral blood. Every receptor here comes from a human donor in a cohort sampled during active COVID-19.

V and J are TRBV28 and TRBJ1-4; TRBD1 matches at 7 bases. The CDR3 is 14 residues long. Trimming cost V 6 bases and J 7 bases; bases outside gene matches: 8. Per germline, CDR1 MDHEN and CDR2 SYDVKM. CDR3 in amino acids: CASRKAGTVEKLFF. The CDR3 region has the DNA TGTGCCAGCAGAAAAGCCGGGACAGTTGAAAAACTGTTTTTT.

The chain employs TRBV5-1 and TRBJ2-1; maybe TRBD2 (7 bases). V was clipped by 1 base and J by 7 bases, with 18 bases between them. Germline V gene data show CDR1 as SGHRS and CDR2 as YFSETQ. The CDR3 is 16 amino acids. The CDR3 DNA reads as TGCGCCAGCAGCTTGATTGCGGGGGCCCCAGCGAATGAGCAGTTCTTC. Its translation: CASSLIAGAPANEQFF.

The V call is TRBV4-2, the J call TRBJ2-1, with TRBD2 matching 10 bases. CDR1 LGHNA and CDR2 YNFKEQ come from the germline V gene. The V segment lost 0 bases and the J segment 7 bases; nucleotides outside the gene matches: 9. The CDR3 loop spans 17 amino acids. The CDR3 is CASSQDSGERGGNEQFF. The CDR3 region has the DNA TGTGCCAGCAGCCAAGATTCCGGCGAGCGGGGGGGGAATGAGCAGTTCTTC.

The rearrangement uses TRBV7-6 and TRBJ2-5, with a tentative D call TRBD1 (7 bases). Germline V CDR1 and CDR2: SGHVS, FNYEAQ. This CDR3 is 14 amino acids long. V dropped 9 bases and J dropped 4 bases, with 18 bases sitting between them. The DNA for the CDR3 is TGTGCCAGTGGGTCCGCAGGGGGGAGAGAGACCCAGTACTTC. The encoded protein is CASGSAGGRETQYF.

V is TRBV9 and J is TRBJ1-1; D not certain. There are 17 residues in the CDR3. Germline values: CDR1 SGDLS, CDR2 YYNGEE. The V end was cut by 0 bases, the J end by 0 bases, with 15 bases between. The CDR3, as DNA: TGTGCCAGCAGCGTAGTACCAGTACCCCAAATGAACACTGAAGCTTTCTTT. Translation gives CASSVVPVPQMNTEAFF.

This chain uses TRBV5-5 with TRBJ2-3, with unresolved D. Germline V gene data show CDR1 as SGHKS and CDR2 as YYEKEE (reference sequence). CDR3 length: 14 residues. V was cut by 7 bases and J by 1 base, with 13 bases left in between. The CDR3, as DNA: TGTGCCAGCGGGCCGGAAATCCGCACAGATACGCAGTATTTT. Amino acid sequence: CASGPEIRTDTQYF.

This chain uses TRBV6-2 or TRBV6-3 with TRBJ1-5; 8 nucleotides line up with TRBD1. The CDR3 contains 15 residues. Trimming cost V 5 bases and J 6 bases; bases outside gene matches: 9. In germline, CDR1 is MNHEY, CDR2 SVGEGT. CDR3 loop: CASSRPTGEGQPQHF. CDR3 DNA sequence: TGTGCCAGCAGTCGACCGACAGGGGAAGGTCAGCCCCAGCATTTT.

The J gene is TRBJ1-4, the V gene TRBV19; D remains unclear. The CDR3 totals 14 residues. Germline V gene sequence: CDR1 LNHDA, CDR2 SQIVND (reference sequence). V was clipped by 1 base and J by 8 bases, with 11 bases between them. CDR3 protein: CASSIGGVREKLFF. In DNA, the CDR3 is TGTGCCAGTAGTATAGGGGGAGTCAGAGAAAAACTGTTTTTT.

The genes are TRBV5-6 and TRBJ2-1; 9 positions agree with TRBD2. Germline-derived CDR1 and CDR2 are SGHDT and YYEEEE. This CDR3 region has 16 residues. The V gene end was trimmed by 0 bases and the J gene end by 6 bases; junction bases not matched to a gene: 7. CDR3 amino acids: CASSLGPSGAINEQFF. CDR3 coding DNA: TGTGCCAGCAGCTTGGGGCCTAGCGGGGCAATCAATGAGCAGTTCTTC. Using reference TRBV5-6 and TRBJ2-1 for the parts outside the CDR3, the full variable domain is DAGVTQSPTHLIKTRGQQVTLRCSPKSGHDTVSWYQQALGQGPQFIFQYYEEEERQRGNFPDRFSGHQFPNYSSELNVNALLLGDSALYLCASSLGPSGAINEQFFGPGTRLTVL.

The chain recombines TRBV7-9 with TRBJ1-2, with TRBD1 as a possible D gene (6 bases). The CDR3 is made up of 14 amino acids. Trimming pared 0 bases from V and 8 bases from J, leaving 13 bases between. Germline CDR1 reads SEHNR; CDR2 reads FQNEAQ (reference sequence). CDR3 loop: CASSLAKGHRGYTF. CDR3 in DNA: TGTGCCAGCAGCTTAGCGAAGGGACACCGGGGCTACACCTTC.

The CDR3 DNA reads as TGTGCCAGCAGCTTGGGGACAGACTCCTACGAGCAGTACTTC. It is translated as CASSLGTDSYEQYF. The chain recombines TRBV11-2 with TRBJ2-7; 7 bases align to TRBD1. CDR3 size: 14 residues. The trim removed 3 bases at V and 0 bases at J, leaving 2 bases unmatched. Germline V gene lookup returns CDR1 SGHAT and CDR2 FQNNGV.

The genes are TRBV5-6 and TRBJ2-2, with a tentative D call TRBD1 (6 bases). Per the germline V gene, CDR1 is SGHDT and CDR2 is YYEEEE. This CDR3 has 15 residues. V was pared by 0 bases and J by 4 bases, with 10 bases between. CDR3 protein: CASSLVQGPTGELFF. In DNA, the CDR3 is TGTGCCAGCAGCTTGGTACAGGGACCCACCGGGGAGCTGTTTTTT.

The rearrangement links TRBV29-1 to TRBJ2-3; 7 bases align to TRBD2. Germline CDR1 reads SQVTM; CDR2 reads ANQGSEA. This CDR3 spans 14 amino acids. Trimming took 5 bases from V and 6 from J; bases not matched to a gene: 11. CDR3: CSVTQGGLGDTQYF. CDR3 coding DNA: TGCAGCGTTACGCAGGGCGGACTAGGCGATACGCAGTATTTT.

This clone was picked up a small number of times. The chain has TRBV10-3 and TRBJ1-1, with D unclear. Germline CDR1 reads ENHRY; CDR2 reads SYGVKD. The CDR3 runs 14 residues. V lost 4 bases, J lost 1 base, and 10 bases lay in between. The CDR3 DNA is TGTGCCATCAGTGGATATAGAGGGAACACTGAAGCTTTCTTT. Encoded protein: CAISGYRGNTEAFF.

The CDR3 region is CASSFRGQAADAAGEQYF. The CDR3 DNA is TGTGCCAGCAGCTTTAGGGGACAGGCGGCCGATGCTGCTGGTGAGCAGTACTTC. The chain uses TRBV7-9 and TRBJ2-7; TRBD1 aligns across 8 bases. The germline V gene has CDR1 SEHNR and CDR2 FQNEAQ (reference sequence). Trimming took 3 bases from V and 7 from J; bases not matched to a gene: 20. The CDR3 loop spans 18 amino acids.

The rearrangement uses TRBV13 and TRBJ2-3; D unclear. The CDR3 consists of 11 residues. V was trimmed by 5 bases and J by 3 bases, leaving 3 bases between them. Germline V gene data show CDR1 as PRHDT and CDR2 as FYEKMQ (reference sequence). In DNA, the CDR3 is TGTGCCAGCAGCCGTACAGATACGCAGTATTTT. Protein sequence: CASSRTDTQYF.

A single count supports this clone. The chain joins TRBV4-1 to TRBJ2-1; 9 nucleotides agree with TRBD1. V dropped 1 base and J dropped 6; count of bases not matched to a gene: 4. The CDR3 length is 15 residues. Germline V gene sequence: CDR1 MGHRA, CDR2 YSYEKL. CDR3 in amino acids: CASSQVRQGGNEQFF. The CDR3 bases are TGCGCCAGCAGCCAAGTGAGACAGGGGGGCAATGAGCAGTTCTTC.

The V and J genes are TRBV5-4 and TRBJ2-3; 9 bases agree with TRBD2. In germline, CDR1 is SGHNT, CDR2 YYREEE (reference sequence). The CDR3 is 15 amino acids. Trimming cost V 0 bases and J 4 bases; bases outside gene matches: 3. CDR3 in amino acids: CASSLAKRGADTQYF. In DNA, the CDR3 is TGTGCCAGCAGCTTGGCCAAGCGGGGGGCAGATACGCAGTATTTT.

This clone was found many times. The J gene is TRBJ1-6, the V gene TRBV2, with D possibly matching TRBD1 (6 bases). Germline V gene sequence: CDR1 SNHLY, CDR2 FYNNEI. The CDR3 sequence is 16 residues long. The V gene lost 3 bases and the J gene lost 2 bases, with 11 bases spanning the gap. CDR3 in DNA: TGTGCCAGCAGTGATGGGGGGGCCACCTATAATTCACCCCTCCACTTT. It codes for CASSDGGATYNSPLHF. The variable domain in full, with the rest retrieved from reference TRBV2 and TRBJ1-6, is EPEVTQTPSHQVTQMGQEVILRCVPISNHLYFYWYRQILGQKVEFLVSFYNNEISEKSEIFDDQFSVERPDGSNFTLKIRSTKLEDSAMYFCASSDGGATYNSPLHFGNGTRLTVT.

This clone was picked up one time. The CDR3 nucleotides are TGTGCCAGCAGTCCTGGGACAGGGGCTAACTATGGCTACACCTTC. Translation: CASSPGTGANYGYTF. The chain carries TRBV6-5 and TRBJ1-2, with 10 bases fitting TRBD1. V was pared by 5 bases and J by 0 bases, with 3 bases of the junction left unmatched. CDR3 length: 15 amino acids. Germline CDR1 and CDR2: MNHEY and SVGAGI.

V usage is TRBV25-1 and J usage is TRBJ1-4; TRBD1 might be the D (6 bases). The CDR3 has 15 amino acids. V lost 1 base and J 6 bases, leaving 12 bases between the germline ends. Germline V gene data show CDR1 as MGHDK and CDR2 as SYGVNS. The CDR3, as DNA: TGTGCCAGCAGTGAATGGCAGGGGAGGGATGAAAAACTGTTTTTT. The encoded protein is CASSEWQGRDEKLFF.